The T cell receptor beta chain under discussion was sequenced for a study of T cell responses to AZD1222 COVID-19 vaccine. This CDR3 has 15 residues. V was cut by 2 bases and J by 8 bases, with 18 bases left in between. Germline V CDR1 and CDR2: SGHTA, FQGTGA. With respect to this clone: What it binds is not known.

Repertoires were generated with immunoSEQ multiplex PCR, while TCRdb's copy carries only in-frame clones and drops some. The sample records 100,000 to 120,000 clones, roughly 90% being singletons. Regarding the study as a whole: Dominant at 160-218 and 743-854, vaccine-associated CD4 TCRs also spanned spike. Clonal diversity may have been underestimated in mostly white British donors. Of spike-specific TCRs, nearly half reportedly target regions left unmutated in variants. Repertoires were obtained solely post-peak T cell response.

The chain uses TRBV7-3 and TRBJ1-2; D is unresolved. This specimen consisted of peripheral blood, obtained on day 0 of MenACWY control vaccination. This clonotype was sampled from an adult in good health. As DNA, the CDR3 is TGTGCCAGCAGCTTAGGTGTGGGCAGCCTAGGGGGCTACACCTTC. Its protein is CASSLGVGSLGGYTF.